This T cell receptor beta chain was sequenced for a study of Tregs in tolerant kidney transplant recipients. Looking at the study overall: Sorting of CD4+CD25+CD127- cells followed approximately three-day belatacept mixed lymphocyte reactions, sometimes with approximately 5-day graft donor restimulation. Regarding the study as a whole: Findings come from small patient numbers and require larger validation. Tregs expanded with activated donor B cells seemed most donor-specific.

Repertoires were generated with immunoSEQ multiplex PCR, while TCRdb's copy carries only in-frame clones and drops some. The data contain 30,000 to 35,000 clones, approximately 80% of them seen just once; the ten biggest clones take up 2% to 2.5%. This CDR3 is 14 amino acids long. The germline V gene encodes CDR1 LNHDA and CDR2 SQIVND (reference sequence). The trim removed 1 base at V and 6 bases at J, leaving 2 bases unmatched. Concerning this clone: The target antigen is unknown.

V is TRBV19 and J is TRBJ2-3, with 9 bases identical to TRBD2. Input material: Tregs from blood cultured with allogeneic cells. The sequence was collected from a human donor in good health. CDR3 DNA sequence: TGTGCCAGTAGTATAGTAGCGGGAGATGATACGCAGTATTTT. It specifies CASSIVAGDDTQYF.